Each of the 9 T cell receptor beta chains below was sequenced from the same sample in a study of vaccination and CD4 T cells after COVID-19. Sample time point: late sampling 161 to 241 days after vaccination in a few convalescent patients. Stated treatment: approximately 11-day PBMC culture with coronavirus spike peptide pools or control peptides (ViraFEST assay). These receptors lack a known antigen. The Oncomine TCR Beta short-read assay sequenced DNA from cultured CD4+ T cells. TCRdb analysed the PCR reads with MiXCR anew, one entry per CDR3 protein. The table records around 23,000 distinct CDR3 sequences, under 50% of them present only once. The input for sequencing was CD4+ T cells from blood, cultured in vitro, taken about 7 months after SARS-CoV-2 vaccination. The receptors were gathered from a human donor who had recovered from COVID-19.

This clonotype occurred a few times. The chain couples TRBV20-1 to TRBJ2-1; 9 bases match TRBD2. This CDR3 spans 14 amino acids. The ends lost 1 base at V and 6 bases at J; junction bases unmatched: 4. CDR1 is DFQATT, CDR2 SNEGSKA, per germline (reference sequence). DNA for the CDR3: TGCAGTGCTAGAGGCGGGAGGGCCTCCAATGAGCAGTTCTTC. Residues: CSARGGRASNEQFF.

This clonotype occurred a few times. This sequence joins TRBV20-1 and TRBJ2-3, with D hard to call. V lost 7 bases and J lost 2, with 10 bases in between. Germline V lookup: CDR1 DFQATT, CDR2 SNEGSKA (reference sequence). CDR3 length: 12 residues. CDR3 DNA sequence: TGCAGTGGTGGCACCTCCACAGATACGCAGTATTTT. It codes for CSGGTSTDTQYF.

The V gene is TRBV6-1, the J gene TRBJ2-7; TRBD1 matches at 9 bases. This CDR3 has 15 amino acids. J was trimmed by 4 bases and V by 11 bases; bases with no gene match: 15. Germline V CDR1 and CDR2: MNHNS, SASEGT. CDR3 protein: CAGGIPGQGFYEQYF. The DNA for the CDR3 is TGTGCCGGGGGGATTCCGGGACAGGGCTTTTACGAGCAGTACTTC.

The gene calls are TRBV28 and TRBJ2-7, with D uncertain. The ends were cut back, 3 bases at V and 7 bases at J, with 10 bases in the middle. The CDR3 runs 12 residues. CDR1 is MDHEN, CDR2 SYDVKM, per germline. The DNA for the CDR3 is TGTGCCAGCAGTTTGACGTGGCGTGAGCAGTACTTC. Translating it yields CASSLTWREQYF.

The chain carries TRBV7-2 and TRBJ2-1; 11 nucleotides line up with TRBD2. V lost 2 bases and J lost 8; bases outside the gene matches: 8. The CDR3 runs to 16 residues. The germline gives CDR1 SGHTA, CDR2 FQGNSA. The CDR3 region has the DNA TGTGCCAGCAGCTTATCCTCTAGCGGGAGGATAGATGAGCAGTTCTTC. It specifies CASSLSSSGRIDEQFF.

The J gene is TRBJ2-1, the V gene TRBV28; 7 bases agree with TRBD2. CDR1 MDHEN and CDR2 SYDVKM come from the germline V gene. The CDR3 is 16 amino acids. V dropped 5 bases and J dropped 2; count of bases not matched to a gene: 9. The CDR3 spells CASSPGRAGAYNEQFF. In nucleotides, the CDR3 is TGTGCCAGCAGTCCGGGGCGGGCGGGAGCCTACAATGAGCAGTTCTTC. The full variable domain, its missing parts supplied by reference TRBV28 and TRBJ2-1, is DVKVTQSSRYLVKRTGEKVFLECVQDMDHENMFWYRQDPGLGLRLIYFSYDVKMKEKGDIPEGYSVSREKKERFSLILESASTNQTSMYLCASSPGRAGAYNEQFFGPGTRLTVL.

The chain carries TRBV5-1 and TRBJ1-1, with 12 bases that match TRBD1. The CDR3 runs 17 residues. CDR1 is SGHRS, CDR2 YFSETQ, per germline. J was trimmed by 1 base and V by 5 bases; bases with no gene match: 9. The CDR3 reads CASRRRRDRGPNTEAFF. The CDR3 DNA follows: TGCGCCAGCAGACGAAGAAGGGACAGGGGGCCGAACACTGAAGCTTTCTTT.

This clonotype was counted a few times. The chain carries TRBV20-1 and TRBJ2-7; unclear D gene. CDR1 and CDR2 from the germline V gene are DFQATT and SNEGSKA (reference sequence). V was clipped by 3 bases and J by 2 bases, with 5 bases between them. This CDR3 is 11 amino acids long. The CDR3 coding sequence is TGCAGTGCTAGGTCGACCTACGAGCAGTACTTC. Translated: CSARSTYEQYF.

V and J are TRBV20-1 and TRBJ1-1; no firm D call. Germline lookup yields CDR1 DFQATT and CDR2 SNEGSKA (reference sequence). This CDR3 spans 13 amino acids. Trimming cost V 1 base and J 0 bases, with 6 bases left between them. Here the CDR3 DNA reads TGCAGTGCTAGAGGGCATCTGAACACTGAAGCTTTCTTT. Translation: CSARGHLNTEAFF.